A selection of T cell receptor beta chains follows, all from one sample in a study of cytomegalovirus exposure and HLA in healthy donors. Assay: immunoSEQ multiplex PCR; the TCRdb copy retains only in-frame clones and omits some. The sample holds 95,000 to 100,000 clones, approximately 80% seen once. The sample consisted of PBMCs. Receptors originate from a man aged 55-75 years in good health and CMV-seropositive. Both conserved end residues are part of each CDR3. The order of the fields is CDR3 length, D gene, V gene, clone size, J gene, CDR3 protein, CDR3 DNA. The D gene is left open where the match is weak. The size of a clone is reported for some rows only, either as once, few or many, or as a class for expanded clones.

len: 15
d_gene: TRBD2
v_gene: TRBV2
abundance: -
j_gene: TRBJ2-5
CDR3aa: CASSRLAGGQETQYF
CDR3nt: TGTGCCAGCTCCAGACTAGCGGGGGGGCAAGAGACCCAGTACTTC

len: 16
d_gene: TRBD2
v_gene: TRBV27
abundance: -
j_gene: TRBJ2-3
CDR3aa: CASSLVRAGYTDTQYF
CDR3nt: TGTGCCAGCAGTTTAGTCAGAGCGGGATACACAGATACGCAGTATTTT

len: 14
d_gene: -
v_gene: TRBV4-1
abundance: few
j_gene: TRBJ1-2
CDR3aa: CASSRQKAGWGYTF
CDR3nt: TGCGCCAGCAGCCGTCAGAAAGCAGGGTGGGGCTACACCTTC

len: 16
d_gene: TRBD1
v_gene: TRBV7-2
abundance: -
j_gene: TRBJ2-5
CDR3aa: CASSRGTGMYQETQYF
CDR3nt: TGTGCCAGCAGCCGAGGGACAGGGATGTACCAAGAGACCCAGTACTTC

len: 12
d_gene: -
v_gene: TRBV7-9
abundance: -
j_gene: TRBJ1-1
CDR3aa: CSSSLGTGEAFF
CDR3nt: TGTTCCAGCAGCTTGGGTACGGGAGAAGCTTTCTTT

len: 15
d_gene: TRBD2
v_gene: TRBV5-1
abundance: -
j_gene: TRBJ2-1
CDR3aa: CASSPTTGGWDEQFF
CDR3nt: TGCGCCAGCAGCCCTACAACGGGGGGGTGGGATGAGCAGTTCTTC

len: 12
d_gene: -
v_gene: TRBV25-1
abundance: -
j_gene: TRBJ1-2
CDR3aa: CASSHPQGSYTF
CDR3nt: TGTGCCAGCAGTCATCCCCAGGGAAGCTACACCTTC

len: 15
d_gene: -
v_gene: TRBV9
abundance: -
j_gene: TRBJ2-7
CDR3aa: CASSVGSLGAGEQYF
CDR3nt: TGTGCCAGCAGCGTAGGGTCCTTGGGGGCCGGTGAGCAGTACTTC

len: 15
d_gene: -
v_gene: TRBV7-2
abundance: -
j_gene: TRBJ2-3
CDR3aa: CASSPREARTDTQYF
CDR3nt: TGTGCCAGCAGCCCGAGGGAGGCTCGCACAGATACGCAGTATTTT

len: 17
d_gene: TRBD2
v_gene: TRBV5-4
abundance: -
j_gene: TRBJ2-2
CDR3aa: CASSPETLAGGTGELFF
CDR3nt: TGTGCCAGCAGCCCCGAAACCCTAGCGGGGGGCACCGGGGAGCTGTTTTTT

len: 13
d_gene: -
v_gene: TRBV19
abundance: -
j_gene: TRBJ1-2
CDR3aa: CASSWERDYGYTF
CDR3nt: TGTGCCAGTAGTTGGGAGAGGGACTATGGCTACACCTTC

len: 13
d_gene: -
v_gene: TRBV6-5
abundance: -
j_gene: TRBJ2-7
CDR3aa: CASVATYMGEQYF
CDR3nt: TGTGCCAGCGTAGCGACGTATATGGGGGAGCAGTACTTC

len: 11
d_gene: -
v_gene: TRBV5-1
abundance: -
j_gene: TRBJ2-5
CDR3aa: CASSLQETQYF
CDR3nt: TGCGCCAGCAGCCTTCAGGAGACCCAGTACTTC

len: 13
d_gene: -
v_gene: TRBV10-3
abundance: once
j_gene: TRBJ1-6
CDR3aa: CAIRYLSDSPLHF
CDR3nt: TGTGCCATCAGGTACCTAAGTGATTCACCCCTCCACTTT

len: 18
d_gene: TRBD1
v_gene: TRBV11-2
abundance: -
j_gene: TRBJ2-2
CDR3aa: CASSVDRGDGENTGELFF
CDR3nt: TGTGCCAGCAGCGTGGACAGGGGTGATGGGGAGAACACCGGGGAGCTGTTTTTT

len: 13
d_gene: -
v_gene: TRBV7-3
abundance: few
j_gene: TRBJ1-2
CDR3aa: CASSLGQGSGYTF
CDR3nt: TGTGCCAGCAGCTTAGGGCAGGGTAGCGGCTACACCTTC

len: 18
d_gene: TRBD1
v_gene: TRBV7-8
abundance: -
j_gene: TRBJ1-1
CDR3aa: CASSAITGTGVLNTEAFF
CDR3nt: TGTGCCAGCAGCGCAATCACCGGGACAGGGGTCCTGAACACTGAAGCTTTCTTT

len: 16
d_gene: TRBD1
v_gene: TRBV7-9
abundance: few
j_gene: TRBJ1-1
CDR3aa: CASSLPAGTGKPEAFF
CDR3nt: TGTGCCAGCAGCTTACCCGCCGGGACAGGGAAGCCTGAAGCTTTCTTT